This TCR beta chain was observed in a study of T cells expressing NK-cell markers. Study background: It was from sorted CD3+CD56+NKG2C+, CD3+CD56+NKG2C- and CD3+CD56-NKG2C+ T cells that TCR beta repertoires came.

TCRdb re-called the 5' RACE reads; every CDR3 protein appears as one record, without DNA. Its table records about 540,000 distinct CDR3 sequences. Worth noting for this clonotype: Its antigen is still unknown.

Findings and limits, study-wide: Once again these clonotypes came out on top in the CD3+CD56-NKG2C+ fraction of several donors.

Germline loops: CDR1 LGHDT, CDR2 YNNKEL (reference sequence). The CDR3 is 14 residues long. Material for sequencing was blood T cells: a sorted CD56 or NKG2C T cell subset, CD4+ or CD8+ T cells, or bulk PBMC T cells (not recorded which). The chain employs TRBV3-1 and TRBJ1-5. This receptor was taken from a man between 18 and 29 years old in good health. Here the CDR3 reads CASSGRALGQPQHF.